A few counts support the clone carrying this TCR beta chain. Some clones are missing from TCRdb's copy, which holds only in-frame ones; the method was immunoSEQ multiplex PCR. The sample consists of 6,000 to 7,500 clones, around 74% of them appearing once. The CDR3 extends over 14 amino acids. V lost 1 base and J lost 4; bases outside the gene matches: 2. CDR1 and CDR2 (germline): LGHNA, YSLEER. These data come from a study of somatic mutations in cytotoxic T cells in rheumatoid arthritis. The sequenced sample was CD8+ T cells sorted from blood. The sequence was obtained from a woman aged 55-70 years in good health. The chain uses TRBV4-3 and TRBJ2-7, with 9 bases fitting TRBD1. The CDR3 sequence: CASSQGTGDYEQYF. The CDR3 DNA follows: TGCGCCAGCAGCCAAGGGACAGGGGATTACGAGCAGTACTTC.